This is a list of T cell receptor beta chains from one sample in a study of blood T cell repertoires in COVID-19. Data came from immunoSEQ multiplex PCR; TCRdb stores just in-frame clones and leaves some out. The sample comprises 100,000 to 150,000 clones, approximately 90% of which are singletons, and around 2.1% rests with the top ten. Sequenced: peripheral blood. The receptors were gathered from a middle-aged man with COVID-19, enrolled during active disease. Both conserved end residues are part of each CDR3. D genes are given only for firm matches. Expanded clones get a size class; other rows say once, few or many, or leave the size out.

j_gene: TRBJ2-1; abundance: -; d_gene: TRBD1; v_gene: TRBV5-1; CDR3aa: CASTPGQGLGEQFF; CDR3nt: TGCGCCAGCACCCCCGGACAGGGGTTGGGTGAGCAGTTCTTC
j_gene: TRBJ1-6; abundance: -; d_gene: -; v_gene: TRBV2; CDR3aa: CASSEGSSNSPLHF; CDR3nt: TGTGCCAGCAGTGAAGGAAGTAGCAATTCACCCCTCCACTTT
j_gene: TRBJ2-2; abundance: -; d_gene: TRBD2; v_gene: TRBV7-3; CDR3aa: CASSRSGGTGELFF; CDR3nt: TGTGCCAGCAGCCGTAGCGGGGGGACCGGGGAGCTGTTTTTT
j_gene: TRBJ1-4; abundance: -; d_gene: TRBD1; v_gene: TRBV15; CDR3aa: CATSYSGQGHEKLFF; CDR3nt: TGTGCCACCAGTTATTCGGGACAGGGGCATGAAAAACTGTTTTTT
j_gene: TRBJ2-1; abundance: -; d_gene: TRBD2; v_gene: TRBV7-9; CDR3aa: CAGTSSYNEQFF; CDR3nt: TGTGCCGGGACTAGTTCCTACAATGAGCAGTTCTTC
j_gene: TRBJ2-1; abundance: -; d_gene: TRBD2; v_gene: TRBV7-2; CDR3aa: CASSPPGRASGSSYNEQFF; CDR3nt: TGTGCCAGCAGCCCGCCCGGGAGGGCTAGCGGGAGTTCCTACAATGAGCAGTTCTTC
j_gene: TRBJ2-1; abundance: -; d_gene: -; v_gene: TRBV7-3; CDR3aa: CASSLGGGGENEQFF; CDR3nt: TGTGCCAGCAGCTTAGGAGGGGGCGGCGAGAATGAGCAGTTCTTC
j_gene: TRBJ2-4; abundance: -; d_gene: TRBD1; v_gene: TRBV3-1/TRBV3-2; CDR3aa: CASSPRDRENIQYF; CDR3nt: TGTGCCAGCAGCCCCCGGGACAGGGAAAACATTCAGTACTTC
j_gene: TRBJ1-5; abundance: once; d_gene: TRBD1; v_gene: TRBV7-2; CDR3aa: CASSLGDREQHF; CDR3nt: TGTGCCAGCAGCTTAGGAGACAGGGAGCAGCATTTT
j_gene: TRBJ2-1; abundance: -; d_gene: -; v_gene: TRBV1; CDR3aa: CTSSRRDLFYNEQFF; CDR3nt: TGCACCAGCAGCCGCCGGGACTTGTTCTACAATGAGCAGTTCTTC
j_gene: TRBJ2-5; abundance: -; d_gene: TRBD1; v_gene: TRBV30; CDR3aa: CAWSVRDSATQETQYF; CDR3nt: TGTGCCTGGAGTGTACGGGACAGTGCCACACAAGAGACCCAGTACTTC
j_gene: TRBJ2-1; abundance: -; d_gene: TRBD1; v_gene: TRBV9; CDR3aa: CASSVQGANNEQFF; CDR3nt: TGTGCCAGCAGCGTCCAGGGGGCAAACAATGAGCAGTTCTTC
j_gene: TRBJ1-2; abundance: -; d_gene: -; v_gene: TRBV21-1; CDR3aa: CASSKVRTGLVYGYTF; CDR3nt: TGTGCCAGCAGCAAAGTTCGGACAGGGCTGGTTTATGGCTACACCTTC
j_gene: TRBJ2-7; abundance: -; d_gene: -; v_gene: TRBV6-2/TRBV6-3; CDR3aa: CASINSGGAYEQYF; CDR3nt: TGTGCCAGCATTAACTCCGGGGGTGCCTACGAGCAGTACTTC
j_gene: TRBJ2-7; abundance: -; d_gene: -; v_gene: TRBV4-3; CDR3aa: CASSQTYRGGYEQYF; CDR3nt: TGCGCCAGCAGCCAGACTTACAGGGGAGGCTACGAGCAGTACTTC
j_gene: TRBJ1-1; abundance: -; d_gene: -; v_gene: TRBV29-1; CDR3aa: CSVESGDTEAFF; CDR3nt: TGCAGCGTGGAATCGGGGGACACTGAAGCTTTCTTT
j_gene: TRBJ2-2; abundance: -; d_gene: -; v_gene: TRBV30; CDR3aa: CAWTPGTFTGELFF; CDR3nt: TGTGCCTGGACTCCCGGGACTTTCACCGGGGAGCTGTTTTTT
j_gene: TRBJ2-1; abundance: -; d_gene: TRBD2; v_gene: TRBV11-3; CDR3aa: CASSRPGLAGVEQFF; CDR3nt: TGTGCCAGCAGTCGCCCGGGACTAGCGGGAGTTGAGCAGTTCTTC
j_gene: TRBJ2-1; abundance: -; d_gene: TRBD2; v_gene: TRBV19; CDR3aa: CASTPRGASGSLRTYNEQFF; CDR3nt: TGTGCCAGTACCCCCCGCGGGGCTAGCGGGAGTTTGCGCACCTACAATGAGCAGTTCTTC
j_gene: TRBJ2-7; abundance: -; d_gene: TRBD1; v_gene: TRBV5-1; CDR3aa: CASSLVETGVHEQYF; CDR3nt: TGCGCCAGCAGCTTGGTTGAAACAGGGGTCCACGAGCAGTACTTC
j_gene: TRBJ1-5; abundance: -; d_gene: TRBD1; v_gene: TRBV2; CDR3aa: CASSGGGTGVVGNQPQHF; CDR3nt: TGTGCCAGCAGCGGTGGCGGGACAGGGGTGGTTGGCAATCAGCCCCAGCATTTT
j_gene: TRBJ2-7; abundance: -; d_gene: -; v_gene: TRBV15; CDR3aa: CATSRSPSYEQYF; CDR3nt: TGTGCCACCAGCCGGAGCCCGAGCTACGAGCAGTACTTC
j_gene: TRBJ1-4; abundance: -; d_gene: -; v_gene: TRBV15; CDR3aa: CATSRDLGSANEKLFF; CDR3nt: TGTGCCACCAGCAGAGATCTGGGCTCGGCTAATGAAAAACTGTTTTTT
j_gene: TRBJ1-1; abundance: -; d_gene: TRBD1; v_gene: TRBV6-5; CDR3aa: CASRATGVTEAFF; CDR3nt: TGTGCCAGCAGGGCTACAGGGGTCACTGAAGCTTTCTTT
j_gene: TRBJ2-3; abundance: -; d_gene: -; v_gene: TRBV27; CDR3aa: CASSDAGQGTDTQYF; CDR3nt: TGTGCCAGCAGTGATGCTGGGCAGGGCACAGATACGCAGTATTTT
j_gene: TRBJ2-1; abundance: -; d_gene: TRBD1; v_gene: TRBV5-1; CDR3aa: CASSVTGGNSYNEQFF; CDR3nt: TGCGCCAGCAGCGTGACAGGGGGCAACTCCTACAATGAGCAGTTCTTC
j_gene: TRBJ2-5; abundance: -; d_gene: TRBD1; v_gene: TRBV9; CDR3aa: CASSPRQGAQETQYF; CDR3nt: TGTGCCAGCAGCCCCCGACAGGGGGCCCAAGAGACCCAGTACTTC
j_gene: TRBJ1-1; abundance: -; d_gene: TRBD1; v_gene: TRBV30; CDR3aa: CACKQGGTEAFF; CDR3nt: TGTGCCTGTAAACAGGGGGGAACTGAAGCTTTCTTT
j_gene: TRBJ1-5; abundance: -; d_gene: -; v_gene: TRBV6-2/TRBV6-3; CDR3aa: CASSSYRLEGNQPQHF; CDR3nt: TGTGCCAGCAGTTCATACCGCCTGGAGGGCAATCAGCCCCAGCATTTT
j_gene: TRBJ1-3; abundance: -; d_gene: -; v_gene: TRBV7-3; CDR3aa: CASSFLHSSGNTIYF; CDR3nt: TGTGCCAGCAGCTTCCTACACAGCTCTGGAAACACCATATATTTT
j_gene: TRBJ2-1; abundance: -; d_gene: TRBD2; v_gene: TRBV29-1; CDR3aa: CSVALGLAGDSRINEQFF; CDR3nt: TGCAGCGTTGCTCTAGGACTAGCGGGAGATTCGCGTATCAATGAGCAGTTCTTC
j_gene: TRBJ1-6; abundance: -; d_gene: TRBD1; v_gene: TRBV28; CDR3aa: CASTTPGQGLSPLHF; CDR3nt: TGTGCCAGCACTACTCCGGGACAGGGTCTTTCACCCCTCCACTTT
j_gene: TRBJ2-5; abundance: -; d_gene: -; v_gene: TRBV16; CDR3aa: CASSHQGGGQETQYF; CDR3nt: TGTGCCAGCAGCCACCAAGGAGGAGGCCAAGAGACCCAGTACTTC
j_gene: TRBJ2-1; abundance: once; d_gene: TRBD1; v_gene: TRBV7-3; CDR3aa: CASSRSSGGVGNEQFF; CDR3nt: TGTGCCAGCAGTCGTTCATCAGGGGGAGTGGGCAATGAGCAGTTCTTC
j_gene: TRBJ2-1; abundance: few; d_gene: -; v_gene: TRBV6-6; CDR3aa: CASSYSRVGFEQFF; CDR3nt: TGTGCCAGCAGTTACTCCAGGGTAGGCTTTGAGCAGTTCTTC
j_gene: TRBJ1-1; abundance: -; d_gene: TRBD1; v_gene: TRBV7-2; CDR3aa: CASSLRQGNTEAFF; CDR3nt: TGTGCCAGCAGCTTAAGACAGGGGAACACTGAAGCTTTCTTT
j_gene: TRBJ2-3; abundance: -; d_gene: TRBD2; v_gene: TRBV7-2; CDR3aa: CASSLLAGLGGTQYF; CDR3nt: TGTGCCAGCAGCCTACTAGCGGGATTAGGTGGTACGCAGTATTTT
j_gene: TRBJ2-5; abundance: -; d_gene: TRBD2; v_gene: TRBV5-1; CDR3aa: CASSPGGGTNGEETQYF; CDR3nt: TGCGCCAGCAGCCCAGGTGGCGGGACTAATGGGGAAGAGACCCAGTACTTC
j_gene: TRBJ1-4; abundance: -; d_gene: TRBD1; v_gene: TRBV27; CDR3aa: CASSLSNRGATNEKLFF; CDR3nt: TGTGCCAGCAGTTTATCGAACAGGGGTGCAACTAATGAAAAACTGTTTTTT
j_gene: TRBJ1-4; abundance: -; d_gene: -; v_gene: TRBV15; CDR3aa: CATSRGVVGAHNEKLFF; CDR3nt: TGTGCCACCAGCAGAGGGGTTGTAGGGGCCCATAATGAAAAACTGTTTTTT
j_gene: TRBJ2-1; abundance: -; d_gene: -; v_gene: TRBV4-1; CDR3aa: CASSQDLTLYNEQFF; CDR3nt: TGCGCCAGCAGCCAAGATTTGACTTTATACAATGAGCAGTTCTTC
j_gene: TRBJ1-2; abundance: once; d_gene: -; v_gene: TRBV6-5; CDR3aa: CASTIGQRSNYGYTF; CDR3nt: TGTGCCAGCACCATAGGACAGAGATCTAACTATGGCTACACCTTC